This T cell receptor (beta chain) appears in the sequencing data of a study of blood T cell repertoires in COVID-19. Whole-study context: The United States, Italy and Spain were the sources of the acute and convalescent COVID-19 samples. The cDNA or gDNA used as material had been derived from T cells, B-cell-depleted T cells, or PBMCs.

Profiling relied on immunoSEQ multiplex PCR, and the TCRdb table lists in-frame clones only, not all of them. The sample yields about 170,000 clones, about nine tenths seen once. Patients from Seattle were sampled longitudinally, starting during active infection. The germline CDR1 and CDR2 sequences are MDHEN and SYDVKM. V gave up 2 bases and J gave up 5 bases, with 13 bases separating them. The CDR3 has 15 residues. The source of this sequence is a man between 18 and 29 years old with COVID-19, enrolled during active disease. Input material: peripheral blood. The chain combines TRBV28 with TRBJ2-1; the D gene is possibly TRBD2 (6 bases). The CDR3 sequence: CASSLTLARDNEQFF. The CDR3 coding sequence is TGTGCCAGCAGTTTAACCCTAGCGAGGGACAATGAGCAGTTCTTC.